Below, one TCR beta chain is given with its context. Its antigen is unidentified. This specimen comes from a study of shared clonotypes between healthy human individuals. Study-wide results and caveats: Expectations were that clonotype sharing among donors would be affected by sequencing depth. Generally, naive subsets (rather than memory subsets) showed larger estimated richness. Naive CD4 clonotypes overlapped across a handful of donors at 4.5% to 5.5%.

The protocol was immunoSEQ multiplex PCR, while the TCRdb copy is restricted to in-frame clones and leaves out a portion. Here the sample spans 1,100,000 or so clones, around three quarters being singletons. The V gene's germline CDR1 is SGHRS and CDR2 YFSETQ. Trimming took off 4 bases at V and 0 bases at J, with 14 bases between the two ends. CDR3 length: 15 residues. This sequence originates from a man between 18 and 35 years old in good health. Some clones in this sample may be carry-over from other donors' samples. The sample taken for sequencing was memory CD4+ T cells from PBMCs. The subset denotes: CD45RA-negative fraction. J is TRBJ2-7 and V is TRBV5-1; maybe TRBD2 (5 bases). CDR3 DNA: TGCGCCAGCAGCCTCTCTGTGGAGGTCTCCTACGAGCAGTACTTC. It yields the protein CASSLSVEVSYEQYF.